This T cell receptor beta chain was identified in a study of cytomegalovirus exposure and HLA in healthy donors. PCR employed 60 Vbeta and 13 Jbeta primers. The assay was immunoSEQ multiplex PCR, and TCRdb's table has in-frame clones only and misses some. The listing records about 140,000 clones. Trimming removed 8 bases from V and 7 bases from J; junction bases left unmatched: 11. The CDR3 contains 14 residues. From germline, CDR1 is SNHLY and CDR2 FYNNEI. Concerning this clone itself: No antigen is known for it.

Study observations and caveats: Roughly even sequencing depth across donors was the assumption behind the presence/absence analyses. Researchers reported in a later analysis that a missense DCLRE1C variant was tied to TCR beta V- and J-gene trimming.

V gene TRBV2 combines with J gene TRBJ2-7, with 10 bases aligning to TRBD1. Sequenced input: PBMCs. This receptor was obtained from a woman aged 18-29 years in good health and CMV-seronegative. CDR3 protein: CASAQGQGEWEQYV. In DNA form, the CDR3 reads TGTGCCAGCGCCCAAGGACAGGGGGAGTGGGAGCAGTACGTC.